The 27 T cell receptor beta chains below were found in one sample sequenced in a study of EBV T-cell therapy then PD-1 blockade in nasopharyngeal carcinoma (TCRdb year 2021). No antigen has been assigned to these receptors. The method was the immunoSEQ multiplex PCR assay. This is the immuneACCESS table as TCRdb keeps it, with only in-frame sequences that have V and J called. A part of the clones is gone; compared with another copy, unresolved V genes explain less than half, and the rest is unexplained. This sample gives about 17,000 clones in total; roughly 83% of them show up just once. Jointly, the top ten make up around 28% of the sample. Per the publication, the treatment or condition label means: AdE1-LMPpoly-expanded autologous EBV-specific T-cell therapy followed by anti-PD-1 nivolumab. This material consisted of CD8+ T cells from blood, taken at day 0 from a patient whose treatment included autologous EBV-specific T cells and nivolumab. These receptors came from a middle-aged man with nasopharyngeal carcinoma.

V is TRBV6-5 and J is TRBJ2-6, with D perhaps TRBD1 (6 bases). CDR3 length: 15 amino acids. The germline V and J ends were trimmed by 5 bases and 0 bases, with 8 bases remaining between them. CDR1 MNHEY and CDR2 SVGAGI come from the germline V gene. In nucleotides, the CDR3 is TGTGCCAGCAGTCAGGACAGCTCTGGGGCCAACGTCCTGACTTTC. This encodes CASSQDSSGANVLTF.

The DNA of the CDR3 is TGCAGCGTTTATACAGGGGACACTGAAGCTTTCTTT. Residues: CSVYTGDTEAFF. The chain is built from TRBV29-1 and TRBJ1-1, with TRBD1 identical over 7 bases. Germline CDR1 SQVTM, CDR2 ANQGSEA. The CDR3 contains 12 residues. With 5 bases clipped from V and 3 bases from J, the junction kept 3 bases outside the gene matches. The entire variable domain, with the rest obtained from reference TRBV29-1 and TRBJ1-1, is as follows: SAVISQKPSRDICQRGTSLTIQCQVDSQVTMMFWYRQQPGQSLTLIATANQGSEATYESGFVIDKFPISRPNLTFSTLTVSNMSPEDSSIYLCSVYTGDTEAFFGQGTRLTVV.

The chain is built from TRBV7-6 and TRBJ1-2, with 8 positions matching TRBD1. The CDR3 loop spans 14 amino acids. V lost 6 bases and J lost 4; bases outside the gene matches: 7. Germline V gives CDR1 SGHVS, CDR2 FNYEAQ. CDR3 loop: CASSSGQGLYGYTF. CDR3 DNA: TGTGCCAGCAGTTCCGGACAGGGACTCTATGGCTACACCTTC. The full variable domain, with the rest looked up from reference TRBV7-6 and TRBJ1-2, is GAGVSQSPRYKVTKRGQDVALRCDPISGHVSLYWYRQALGQGPEFLTYFNYEAQQDKSGLPNDRFSAERPEGSISTLTIQRTEQRDSAMYRCASSSGQGLYGYTFGSGTRLTVV.

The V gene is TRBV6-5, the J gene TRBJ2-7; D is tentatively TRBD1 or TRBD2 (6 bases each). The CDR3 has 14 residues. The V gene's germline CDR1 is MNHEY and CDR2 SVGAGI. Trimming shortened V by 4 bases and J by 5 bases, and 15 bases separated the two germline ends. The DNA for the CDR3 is TGTGCCAGCAGTTTAATACAGGGAGGTCACGAGCAGTACTTC. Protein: CASSLIQGGHEQYF.

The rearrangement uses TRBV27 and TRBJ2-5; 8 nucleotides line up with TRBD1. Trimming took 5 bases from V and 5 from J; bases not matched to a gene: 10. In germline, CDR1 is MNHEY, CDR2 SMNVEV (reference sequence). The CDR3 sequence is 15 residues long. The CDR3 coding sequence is TGTGCCAGCAGTCACCGGGACAGGCCCGGGGAGACCCAGTACTTC. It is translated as CASSHRDRPGETQYF.

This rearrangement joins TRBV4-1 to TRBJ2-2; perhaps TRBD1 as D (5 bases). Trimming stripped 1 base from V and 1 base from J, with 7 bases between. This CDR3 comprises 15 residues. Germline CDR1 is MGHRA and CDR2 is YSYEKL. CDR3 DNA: TGCGCCAGCAGCCAAGGGGGCCTGAACACCGGGGAGCTGTTTTTT. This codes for CASSQGGLNTGELFF.

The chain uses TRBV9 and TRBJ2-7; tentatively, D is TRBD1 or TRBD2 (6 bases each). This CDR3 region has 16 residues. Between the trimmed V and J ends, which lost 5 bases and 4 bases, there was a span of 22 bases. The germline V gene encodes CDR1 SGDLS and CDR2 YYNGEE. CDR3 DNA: TGTGCCAGCAGTCCAAGAAGGGGGGACCCTAGTTACGAGCAGTACTTC. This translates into CASSPRRGDPSYEQYF.

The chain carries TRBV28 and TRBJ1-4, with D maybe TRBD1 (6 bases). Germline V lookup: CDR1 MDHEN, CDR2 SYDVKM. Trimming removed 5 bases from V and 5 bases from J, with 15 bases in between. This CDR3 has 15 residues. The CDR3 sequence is CASSPGQSQNEKLFF. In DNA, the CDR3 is TGTGCCAGCAGTCCCGGACAGAGCCAGAATGAAAAACTGTTTTTT. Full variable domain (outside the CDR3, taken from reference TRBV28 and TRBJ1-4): DVKVTQSSRYLVKRTGEKVFLECVQDMDHENMFWYRQDPGLGLRLIYFSYDVKMKEKGDIPEGYSVSREKKERFSLILESASTNQTSMYLCASSPGQSQNEKLFFGSGTQLSVL.

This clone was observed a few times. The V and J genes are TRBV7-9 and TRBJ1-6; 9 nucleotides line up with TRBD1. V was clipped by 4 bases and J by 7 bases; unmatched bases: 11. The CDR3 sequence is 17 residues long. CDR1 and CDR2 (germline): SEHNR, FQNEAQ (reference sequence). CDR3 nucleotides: TGTGCCAGCAGCTCGTTGGGACAGGGTTGGGGGAATTCACCCCTCCACTTT. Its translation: CASSSLGQGWGNSPLHF.

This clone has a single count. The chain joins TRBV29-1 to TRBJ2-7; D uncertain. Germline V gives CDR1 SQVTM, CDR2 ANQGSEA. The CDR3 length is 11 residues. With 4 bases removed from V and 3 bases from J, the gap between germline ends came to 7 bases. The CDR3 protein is CSVVGGYEQYF. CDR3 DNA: TGCAGCGTTGTGGGTGGCTACGAGCAGTACTTC.

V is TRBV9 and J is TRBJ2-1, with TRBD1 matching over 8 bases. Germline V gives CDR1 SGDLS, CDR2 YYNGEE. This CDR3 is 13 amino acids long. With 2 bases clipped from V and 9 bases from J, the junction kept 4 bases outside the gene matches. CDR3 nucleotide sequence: TGTGCCAGCAGCGTGGACAGGGAGGTTGAGCAGTTCTTC. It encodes CASSVDREVEQFF.

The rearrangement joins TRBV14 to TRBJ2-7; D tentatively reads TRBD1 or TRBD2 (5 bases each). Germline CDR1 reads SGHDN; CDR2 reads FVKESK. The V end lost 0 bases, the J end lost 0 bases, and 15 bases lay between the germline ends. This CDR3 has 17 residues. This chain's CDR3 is CASSQDKGRLGSYEQYF. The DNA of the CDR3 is TGTGCCAGCAGCCAAGACAAGGGACGCCTCGGCTCCTACGAGCAGTACTTC. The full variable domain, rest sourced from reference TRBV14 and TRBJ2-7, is EAGVTQFPSHSVIEKGQTVTLRCDPISGHDNLYWYRRVMGKEIKFLLHFVKESKQDESGMPNNRFLAERTGGTYSTLKVQPAELEDSGVYFCASSQDKGRLGSYEQYFGPGTRLTVT.

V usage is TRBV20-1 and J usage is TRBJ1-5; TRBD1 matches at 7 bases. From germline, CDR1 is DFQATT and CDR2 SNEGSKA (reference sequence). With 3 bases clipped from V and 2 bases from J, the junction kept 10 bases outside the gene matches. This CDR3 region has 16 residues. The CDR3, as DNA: TGCAGTGCTAGTGACGGGGAGGGGGCAGGCAATCAGCCCCAGCATTTT. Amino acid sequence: CSASDGEGAGNQPQHF.

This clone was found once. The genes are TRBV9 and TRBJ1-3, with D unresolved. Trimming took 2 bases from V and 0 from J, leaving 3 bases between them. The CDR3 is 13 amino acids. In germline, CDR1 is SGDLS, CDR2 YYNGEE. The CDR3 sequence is CASSVYSGNTIYF. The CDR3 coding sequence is TGTGCCAGCAGCGTCTACTCTGGAAACACCATATATTTT.

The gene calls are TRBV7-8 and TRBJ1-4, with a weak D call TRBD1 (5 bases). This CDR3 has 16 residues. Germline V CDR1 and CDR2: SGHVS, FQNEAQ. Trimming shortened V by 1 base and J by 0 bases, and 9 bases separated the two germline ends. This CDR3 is CASSLETVATNEKLFF. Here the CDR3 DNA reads TGTGCCAGCAGCTTAGAGACAGTTGCAACTAATGAAAAACTGTTTTTT.

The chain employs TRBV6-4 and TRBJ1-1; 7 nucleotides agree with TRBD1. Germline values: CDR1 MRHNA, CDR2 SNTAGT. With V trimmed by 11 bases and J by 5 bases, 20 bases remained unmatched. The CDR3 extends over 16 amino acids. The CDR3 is CASPSLRQGSMTEAFF. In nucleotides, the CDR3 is TGTGCCTCCCCGAGCTTGCGACAGGGATCGATGACTGAAGCTTTCTTT.

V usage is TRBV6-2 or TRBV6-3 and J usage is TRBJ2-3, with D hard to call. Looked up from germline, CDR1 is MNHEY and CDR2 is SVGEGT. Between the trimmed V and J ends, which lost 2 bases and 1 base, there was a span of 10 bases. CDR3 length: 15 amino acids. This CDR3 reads CASSYIGYRTDTQYF. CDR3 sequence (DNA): TGTGCCAGCAGTTACATCGGCTACCGCACAGATACGCAGTATTTT.

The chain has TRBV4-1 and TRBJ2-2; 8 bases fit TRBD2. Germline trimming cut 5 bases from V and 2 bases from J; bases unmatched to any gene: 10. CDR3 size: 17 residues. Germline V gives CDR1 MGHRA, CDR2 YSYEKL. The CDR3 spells CASSIKGRGGNTGELFF. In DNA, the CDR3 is TGCGCCAGCAGCATAAAAGGCCGGGGGGGCAACACCGGGGAGCTGTTTTTT.

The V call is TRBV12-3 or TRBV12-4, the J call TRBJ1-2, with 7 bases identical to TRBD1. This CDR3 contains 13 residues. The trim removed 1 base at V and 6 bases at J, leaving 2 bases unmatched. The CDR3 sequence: CASSLDRGNGYTF. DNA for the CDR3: TGTGCCAGCAGTTTAGACAGGGGCAATGGCTACACCTTC.

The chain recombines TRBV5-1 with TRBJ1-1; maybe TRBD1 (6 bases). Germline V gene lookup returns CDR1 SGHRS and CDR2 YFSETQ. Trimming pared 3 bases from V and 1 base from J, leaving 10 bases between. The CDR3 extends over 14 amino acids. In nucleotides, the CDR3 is TGCGCCAGCAGCTCTCACAGGGAGAACACTGAAGCTTTCTTT. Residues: CASSSHRENTEAFF.

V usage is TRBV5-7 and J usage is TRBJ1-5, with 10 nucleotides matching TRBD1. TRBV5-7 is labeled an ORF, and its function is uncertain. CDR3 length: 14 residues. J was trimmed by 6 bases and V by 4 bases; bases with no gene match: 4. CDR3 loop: CASSPGQGGQPQHF. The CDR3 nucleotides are TGTGCCAGCAGCCCTGGACAGGGGGGTCAGCCCCAGCATTTT.

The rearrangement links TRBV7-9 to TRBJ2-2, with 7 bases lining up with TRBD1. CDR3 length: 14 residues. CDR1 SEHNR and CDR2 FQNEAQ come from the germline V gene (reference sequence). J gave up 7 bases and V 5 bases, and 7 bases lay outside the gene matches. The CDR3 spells CASSEGQPYGELFF. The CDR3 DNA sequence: TGTGCCAGCAGCGAGGGACAGCCGTACGGGGAGCTGTTTTTT.

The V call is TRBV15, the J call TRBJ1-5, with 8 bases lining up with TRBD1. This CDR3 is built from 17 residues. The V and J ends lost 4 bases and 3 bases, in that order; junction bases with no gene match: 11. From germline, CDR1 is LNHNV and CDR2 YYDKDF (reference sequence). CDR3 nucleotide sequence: TGTGCCACCAGCACAATAGGGACAGGTGCCTACAATCAGCCCCAGCATTTT. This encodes CATSTIGTGAYNQPQHF.

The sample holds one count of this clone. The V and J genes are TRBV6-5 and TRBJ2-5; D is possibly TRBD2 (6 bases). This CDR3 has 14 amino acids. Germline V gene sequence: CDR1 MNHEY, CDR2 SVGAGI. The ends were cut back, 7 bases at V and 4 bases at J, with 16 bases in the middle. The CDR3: CASTLKVGGETQYF. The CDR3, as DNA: TGTGCCAGCACTCTGAAGGTCGGGGGAGAGACCCAGTACTTC.

The CDR3 DNA follows: TGTGCCAGCAGCTTAGTAGCGGGGGGTCTCAATGAGCAGTTCTTC. Translated, it gives CASSLVAGGLNEQFF. V usage is TRBV7-9 and J usage is TRBJ2-1, with 10 bases matching TRBD2. The V and J ends lost 1 base and 6 bases, in that order; junction bases with no gene match: 3. From germline, CDR1 is SEHNR and CDR2 FQNEAQ (reference sequence). This CDR3 region has 15 residues.

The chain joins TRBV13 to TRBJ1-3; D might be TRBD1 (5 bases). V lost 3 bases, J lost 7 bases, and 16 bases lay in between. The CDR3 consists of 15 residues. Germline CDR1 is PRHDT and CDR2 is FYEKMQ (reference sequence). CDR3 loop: CASSFPREGDNTIYF. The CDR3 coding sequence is TGTGCCAGCAGCTTCCCTAGAGAAGGGGACAACACCATATATTTT.

The DNA of the CDR3 is TGTGCCACCAGTGAGGTTCGCGGCTACACCTTC. It yields the protein CATSEVRGYTF. The rearrangement uses TRBV24-1 and TRBJ1-2; D unresolved. With 4 bases removed from V and 8 bases from J, the gap between germline ends came to 7 bases. Germline-derived CDR1 and CDR2 are KGHDR and SFDVKD. The CDR3 contains 11 residues.